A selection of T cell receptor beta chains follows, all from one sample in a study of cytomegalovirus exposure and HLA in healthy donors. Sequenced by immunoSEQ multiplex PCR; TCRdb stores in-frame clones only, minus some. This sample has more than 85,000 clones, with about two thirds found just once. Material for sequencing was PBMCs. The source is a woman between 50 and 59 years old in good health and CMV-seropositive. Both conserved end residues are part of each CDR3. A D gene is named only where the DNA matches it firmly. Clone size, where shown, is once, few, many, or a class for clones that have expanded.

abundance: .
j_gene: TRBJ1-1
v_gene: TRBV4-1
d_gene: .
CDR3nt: TGCGCCAGCAGCCAAGATGGGTCGAGCGGCAGACAAGCTTTCTTT
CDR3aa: CASSQDGSSGRQAFF

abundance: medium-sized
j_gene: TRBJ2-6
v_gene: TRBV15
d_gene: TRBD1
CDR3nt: TGTGCCACCAGCAGGGACAGGGTTAATGTCCTGACTTTC
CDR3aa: CATSRDRVNVLTF

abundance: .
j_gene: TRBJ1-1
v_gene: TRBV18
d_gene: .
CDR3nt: TGTGCCAGCTCAGCTGCACAGGGCACTGAAGCTTTCTTT
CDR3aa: CASSAAQGTEAFF

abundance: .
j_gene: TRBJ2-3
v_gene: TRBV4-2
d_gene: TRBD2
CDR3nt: TGTGCCAGCAGCCAAGTGACTAGCGGGAGGGCCGGCGCAGATACGCAGTATTTT
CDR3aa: CASSQVTSGRAGADTQYF

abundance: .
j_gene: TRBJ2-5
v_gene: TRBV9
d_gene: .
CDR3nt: TGTGCCAGCAGCGCGGGACACTTAGAGACCCAGTACTTC
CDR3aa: CASSAGHLETQYF

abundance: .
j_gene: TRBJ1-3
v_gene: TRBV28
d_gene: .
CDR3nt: TGTGCCAGCAGTTTTCGTAGCAACACCATATATTTT
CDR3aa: CASSFRSNTIYF

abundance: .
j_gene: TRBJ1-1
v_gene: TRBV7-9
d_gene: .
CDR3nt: TGTGCCAGCAGCTTAGTCTTGGCGGGCACTGAAGCTTTCTTT
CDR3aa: CASSLVLAGTEAFF

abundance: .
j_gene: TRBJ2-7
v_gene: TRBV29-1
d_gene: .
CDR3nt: TGCAGCGTTGTTTTCCAGTCCTACGAGCAGTACTTC
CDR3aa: CSVVFQSYEQYF

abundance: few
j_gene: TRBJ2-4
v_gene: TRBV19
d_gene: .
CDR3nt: TGTGCCAGTATGGGACAATTAGCCAAAAACATTCAGTACTTC
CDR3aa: CASMGQLAKNIQYF

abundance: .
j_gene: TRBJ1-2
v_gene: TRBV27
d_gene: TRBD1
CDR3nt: TGTGCCAGCAGTTTAGCCGGATTGGACAGGGCTTATGGCTACACCTTC
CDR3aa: CASSLAGLDRAYGYTF

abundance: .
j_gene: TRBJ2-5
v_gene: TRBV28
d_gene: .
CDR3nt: TGTGCCAGCAGTTCGTACCAAGAGACCCAGTACTTC
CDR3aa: CASSSYQETQYF

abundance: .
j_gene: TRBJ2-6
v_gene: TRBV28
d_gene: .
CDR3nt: TGTGCCAGCAGTACCCAGGGAAGGTTTGGGGCCAACGTCCTGACTTTC
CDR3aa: CASSTQGRFGANVLTF

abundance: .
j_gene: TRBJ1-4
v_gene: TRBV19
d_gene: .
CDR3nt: TGTGCCAGTAGTACGCAGCGGGCCGTGGGTGAAAAACTGTTTTTT
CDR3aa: CASSTQRAVGEKLFF

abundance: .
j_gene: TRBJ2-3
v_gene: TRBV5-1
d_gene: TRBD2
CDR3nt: TGCGCCAGCAGCCTGCGGACTAGCGGGAGTGAGGATACGCAGTATTTT
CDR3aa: CASSLRTSGSEDTQYF

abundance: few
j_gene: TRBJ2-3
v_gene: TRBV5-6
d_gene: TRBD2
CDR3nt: TGTGCCAGCAGCGAGAGACTAGCGGGAGTAACAGATACGCAGTATTTT
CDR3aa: CASSERLAGVTDTQYF

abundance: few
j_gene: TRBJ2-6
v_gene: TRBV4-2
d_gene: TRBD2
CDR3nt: TGTGCCAGCAGCCAAGTCGTGAGGACTAGCGGGAGTATTGGTGGGGCCAACGTCCTGACTTTC
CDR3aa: CASSQVVRTSGSIGGANVLTF

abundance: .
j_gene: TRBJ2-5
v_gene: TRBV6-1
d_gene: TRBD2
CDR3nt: TGTGCCAGCAGTGAATCGGTGGGGGGGCAAGAGACCCAGTACTTC
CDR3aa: CASSESVGGQETQYF

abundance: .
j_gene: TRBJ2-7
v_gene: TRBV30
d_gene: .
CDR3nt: TGTGCCTGGAGTTCACAGGGTCCTTACGAGCAGTACTTC
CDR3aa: CAWSSQGPYEQYF

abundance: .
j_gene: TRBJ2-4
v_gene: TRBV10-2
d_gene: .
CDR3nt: TGCGCCAGCAGTGAATTTACCAGTCTAGCCAAAAACATTCAGTACTTC
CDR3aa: CASSEFTSLAKNIQYF

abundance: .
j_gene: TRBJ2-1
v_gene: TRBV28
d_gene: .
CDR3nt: TGTGCCAGCAGTTTGGCCGGGGGTGAAAATGAGCAGTTCTTC
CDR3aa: CASSLAGGENEQFF

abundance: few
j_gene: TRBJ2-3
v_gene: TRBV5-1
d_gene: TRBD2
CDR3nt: TGCGCCAGCAGCTTGGCGGGGACTAGCGGGAGGCCAGATACGCAGTATTTT
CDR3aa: CASSLAGTSGRPDTQYF

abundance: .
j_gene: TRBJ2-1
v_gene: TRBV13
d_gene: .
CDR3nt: TGTGCCAGCAGCTTCCCGGGAGGGGGCGATGAGCAGTTCTTC
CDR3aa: CASSFPGGGDEQFF

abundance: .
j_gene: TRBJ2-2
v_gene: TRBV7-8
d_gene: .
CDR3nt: TGTGCCAGCAGTAGGACACCTCAGAACACCGGGGAGCTGTTTTTT
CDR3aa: CASSRTPQNTGELFF

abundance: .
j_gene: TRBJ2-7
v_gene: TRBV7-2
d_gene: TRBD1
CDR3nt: TGTGCCAGCAGCTTAACGGGACAGAGCTACGAGCAGTACTTC
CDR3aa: CASSLTGQSYEQYF

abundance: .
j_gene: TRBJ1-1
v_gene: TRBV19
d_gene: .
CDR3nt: TGTGCCAGTACCCATGAACAGTCCTTGAACACTGAAGCTTTCTTT
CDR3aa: CASTHEQSLNTEAFF

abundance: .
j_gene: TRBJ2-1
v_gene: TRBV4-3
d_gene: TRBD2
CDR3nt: TGCGCCAGCAGCCAAGACACCGTACGCGGGAGGGTCCATGAGCAGTTCTTC
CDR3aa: CASSQDTVRGRVHEQFF

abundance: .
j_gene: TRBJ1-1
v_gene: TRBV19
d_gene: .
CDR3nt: TGTGCCAGTGGCGGGTACATGAACACTGAAGCTTTCTTT
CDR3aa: CASGGYMNTEAFF

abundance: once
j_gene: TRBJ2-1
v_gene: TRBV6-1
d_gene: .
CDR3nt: TGTGCCAGCACCCTTAACGGGAAAAATGAGCAGTTCTTC
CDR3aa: CASTLNGKNEQFF

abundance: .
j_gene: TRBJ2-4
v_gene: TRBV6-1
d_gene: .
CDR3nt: TGTGCCAGCAGTGACGTAGCCAAAAACATTCAGTACTTC
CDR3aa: CASSDVAKNIQYF

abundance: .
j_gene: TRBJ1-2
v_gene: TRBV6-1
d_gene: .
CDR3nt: TGTGCCAGCAGGACCGCAGGGGAGGGCGGCTACACCTTC
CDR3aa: CASRTAGEGGYTF

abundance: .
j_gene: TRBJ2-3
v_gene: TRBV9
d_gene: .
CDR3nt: TGTGCCAGCAGCGTAGCGGGAATCGCAGATACGCAGTATTTT
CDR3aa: CASSVAGIADTQYF

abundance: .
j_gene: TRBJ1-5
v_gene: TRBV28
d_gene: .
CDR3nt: TGTGCCAGCAGTTTATTTCGGGGAGCCGGACAGCCCCAGCATTTT
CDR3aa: CASSLFRGAGQPQHF

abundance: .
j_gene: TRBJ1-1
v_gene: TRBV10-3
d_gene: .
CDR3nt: TGTGCCATCAGAGGGGCGCGGGAAACTGAAGCTTTCTTT
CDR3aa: CAIRGARETEAFF

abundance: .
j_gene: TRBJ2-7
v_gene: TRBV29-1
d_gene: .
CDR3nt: TGCAGCGTTGTCGGGATGGACGAGCAGTACTTC
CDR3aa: CSVVGMDEQYF

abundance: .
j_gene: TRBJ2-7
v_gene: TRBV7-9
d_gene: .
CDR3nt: TGTGCCAGCAGAGGTTACGTCGACTACGAGCAGTACTTC
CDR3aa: CASRGYVDYEQYF

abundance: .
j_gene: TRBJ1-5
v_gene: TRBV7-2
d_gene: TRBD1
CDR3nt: TGTGCCAGCAGTCGGGGACAGAATAGCAATCAGCCCCAGCATTTT
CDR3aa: CASSRGQNSNQPQHF

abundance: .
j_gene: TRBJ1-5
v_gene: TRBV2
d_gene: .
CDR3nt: TGTGCCAAGCTGGGGGGACCGGGACGGCGAAGATCTTTAGACAATCAGCCCCAGCATTTT
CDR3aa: CAKLGGPGRRRSLDNQPQHF

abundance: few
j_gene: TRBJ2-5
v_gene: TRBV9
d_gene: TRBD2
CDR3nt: TGTGCCAGCAGCGTTTCGGGACTAGCGGTCTACCAAGAGACCCAGTACTTC
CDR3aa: CASSVSGLAVYQETQYF

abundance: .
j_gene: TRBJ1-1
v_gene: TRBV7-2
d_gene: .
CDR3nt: TGTGCCAGCAGCTTAACAGGGATGGAGGCTTTCTTT
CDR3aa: CASSLTGMEAFF

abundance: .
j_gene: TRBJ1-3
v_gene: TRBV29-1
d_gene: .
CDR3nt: TGCAGCGTTGAAACAGCTGGAAACACCATATATTTT
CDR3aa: CSVETAGNTIYF

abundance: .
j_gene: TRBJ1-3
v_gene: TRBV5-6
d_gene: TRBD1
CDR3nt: TGTGCCAGCAGCTTGGCCAGGGGGCCCGGAAACACCATATATTTT
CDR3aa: CASSLARGPGNTIYF

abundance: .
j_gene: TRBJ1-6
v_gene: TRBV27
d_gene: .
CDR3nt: TGTGCCAGCAGTTTCAGTGATTCACCCCTCCACTTT
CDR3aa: CASSFSDSPLHF

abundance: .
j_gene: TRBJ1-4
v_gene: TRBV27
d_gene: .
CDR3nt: TGTGCCAGCAGTTTGGGGGGGGCTGGTGAAAAACTGTTTTTT
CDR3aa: CASSLGGAGEKLFF

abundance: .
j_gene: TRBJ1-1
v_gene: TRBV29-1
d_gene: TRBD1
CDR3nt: TGCAGCGCCAGGACAGGGGAGGGCACTGAAGCTTTCTTT
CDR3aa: CSARTGEGTEAFF

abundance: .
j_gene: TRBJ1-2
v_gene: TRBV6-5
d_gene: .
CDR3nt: TGTGCCAGCAGTTCCCCCACAGGAGTCTATGGCTACACCTTC
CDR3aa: CASSSPTGVYGYTF

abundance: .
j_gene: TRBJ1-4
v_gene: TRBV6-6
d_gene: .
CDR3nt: TGTGCCAGCGCCGGGACTAATGAAAAACTGTTTTTT
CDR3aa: CASAGTNEKLFF

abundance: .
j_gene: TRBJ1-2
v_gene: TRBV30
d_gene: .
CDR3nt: TGTGCCTGGGAATCAGCGAACTATGGCTACACCTTC
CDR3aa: CAWESANYGYTF

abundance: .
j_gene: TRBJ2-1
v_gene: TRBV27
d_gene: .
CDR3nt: TGTGCCAGCAGCCAGGGACAACCTTACAATGAGCAGTTCTTC
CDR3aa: CASSQGQPYNEQFF

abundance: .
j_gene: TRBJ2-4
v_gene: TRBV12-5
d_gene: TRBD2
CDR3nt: TGTGCTAGTGGTTTGGCCCGGGCCGGGAGGGGGTACATTCAGTACTTC
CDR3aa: CASGLARAGRGYIQYF

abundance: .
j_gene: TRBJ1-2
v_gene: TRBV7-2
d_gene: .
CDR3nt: TGTGCCAGCAGCTTCACACAGGGATTCTATGGCTACACCTTC
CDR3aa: CASSFTQGFYGYTF

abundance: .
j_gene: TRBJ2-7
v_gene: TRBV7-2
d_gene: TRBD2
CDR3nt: TGTGCCAGCAGCTTAATAGGCGCGGGGGGATACGAGCAGTACTTC
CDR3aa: CASSLIGAGGYEQYF

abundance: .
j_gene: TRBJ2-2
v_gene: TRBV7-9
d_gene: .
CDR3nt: TGTGCCAGCAGCTTAGAACTCCCCGGGGAGCTGTTTTTT
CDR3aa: CASSLELPGELFF

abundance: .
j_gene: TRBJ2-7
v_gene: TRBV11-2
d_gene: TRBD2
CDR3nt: TGTGCCAGCAGCTATCGGCTCGCGGGAGGGCCTGACGAGCAGTACTTC
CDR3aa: CASSYRLAGGPDEQYF

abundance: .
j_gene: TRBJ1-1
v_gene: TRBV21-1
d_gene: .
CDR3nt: TGTGCCAGCAGCACCCAGGAGACAGGGGCAAAGAACACTGAAGCTTTCTTT
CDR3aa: CASSTQETGAKNTEAFF

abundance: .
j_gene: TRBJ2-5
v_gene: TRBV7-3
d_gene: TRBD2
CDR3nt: TGTGCCAACCGGGGGGATACGACCAACCCCCTTTTAGAGACCCAGTACTTC
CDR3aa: CANRGDTTNPLLETQYF

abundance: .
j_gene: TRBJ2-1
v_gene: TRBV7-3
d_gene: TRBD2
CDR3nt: TGTGCCAGCAGCTCTATGAGACGGGAGGGGGGGTACAATGAGCAGTTCTTC
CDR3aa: CASSSMRREGGYNEQFF

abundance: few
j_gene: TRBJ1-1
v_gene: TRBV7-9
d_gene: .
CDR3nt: TGTGCCAGCAGCCTAGAAGTGGGGGCGGGTAACACTGAAGCTTTCTTT
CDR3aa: CASSLEVGAGNTEAFF

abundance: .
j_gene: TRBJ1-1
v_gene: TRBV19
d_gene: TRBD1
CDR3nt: TGTGCCAGTAAATATCGGACAGGCTCCGCGCCCAGGAGGGACACTGAAGCTTTCTTT
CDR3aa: CASKYRTGSAPRRDTEAFF

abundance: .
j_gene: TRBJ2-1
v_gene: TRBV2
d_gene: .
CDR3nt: TGTGCCAGTGTCAGCCTTCCAGGGCAATTTAATGAGCAGTTCTTC
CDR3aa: CASVSLPGQFNEQFF